Following are 17 T cell receptor beta chains from one sample sequenced in a study of cytomegalovirus exposure and HLA in healthy donors. Vbeta (60) and Jbeta (13) primers were used in the PCR. Sequencing used immunoSEQ multiplex PCR; TCRdb keeps in-frame clones, though not all of them. This sample yields approximately 100,000 clones, of which about two thirds are seen a single time; about 2.5% belongs to the top ten. The sample was PBMCs. These receptors all come from a female donor in good health and CMV-seronegative.

This chain uses TRBV5-1 with TRBJ2-2; 8 bases line up with TRBD1. V gave up 0 bases and J gave up 2 bases; unmatched junction bases: 12. Germline V gene lookup returns CDR1 SGHRS and CDR2 YFSETQ. The CDR3 has 19 residues. The CDR3 nucleotides are TGCGCCAGCAGCTTGGGGTTGGCAGGGGGCGTTGTCAACACCGGGGAGCTGTTTTTT. Translation: CASSLGLAGGVVNTGELFF.

The V gene is TRBV9, the J gene TRBJ1-1, with unresolved D. The CDR3 consists of 13 residues. Trimming shortened V by 3 bases and J by 1 base, and 7 bases separated the two germline ends. In germline, CDR1 is SGDLS, CDR2 YYNGEE. The CDR3 loop is CASSAGANTEAFF. The CDR3 DNA sequence: TGTGCCAGCAGCGCCGGAGCGAACACTGAAGCTTTCTTT.

CDR3 in amino acids: CASSPSFPNIQYF. The CDR3 DNA reads as TGTGCCAGCAGCCCCTCTTTTCCGAACATTCAGTACTTC. The chain has TRBV14 and TRBJ2-4, with unresolved D. V lost 4 bases and J 7 bases, leaving 11 bases between the germline ends. The V gene's germline CDR1 is SGHDN and CDR2 FVKESK. The CDR3 has 13 amino acids.

This chain connects TRBV9 to TRBJ1-1, with 9 bases fitting TRBD1. This CDR3 has 15 amino acids. Germline trimming cut 3 bases from V and 1 base from J; bases unmatched to any gene: 4. Germline CDR1 SGDLS, CDR2 YYNGEE. The CDR3 loop reads CASSAQTGGNTEAFF. The CDR3 nucleotides are TGTGCCAGCAGCGCCCAGACAGGGGGGAACACTGAAGCTTTCTTT.

The chain links TRBV14 to TRBJ1-1; D might be TRBD1 (6 bases). This CDR3 spans 14 amino acids. Germline V CDR1 and CDR2: SGHDN, FVKESK. Trimming pared 2 bases from V and 1 base from J, leaving 8 bases between. Here the CDR3 reads CASSQPGQNTEAFF. Here the CDR3 DNA reads TGTGCCAGCAGCCAACCGGGACAGAACACTGAAGCTTTCTTT.

This chain uses TRBV4-2 with TRBJ1-2, with D unresolved. The CDR3 has 13 amino acids. The germline V gene encodes CDR1 LGHNA and CDR2 YNFKEQ. Deletions cut 0 bases from V and 10 bases from J, with 12 bases between. The CDR3 nucleotides are TGTGCCAGCAGCCAAGATATACTTACTGCCTACACCTTC. Its protein is CASSQDILTAYTF.

Details on this clone: At one boundary the junction diverges from the germline segment, which might be a read error. The rearrangement joins TRBV5-8 to TRBJ1-1; the D is unclear. CDR1 is SGHTS, CDR2 YDEGEE, per germline. The CDR3 runs to 15 residues. CDR3 protein: CASNLGQTMNTEAFF. For the CDR3, the DNA is TGTGCCAGCAACTTGGGTCAGACTATGAACACTGAAGCTTTCTTT.

The chain links TRBV4-1 to TRBJ2-5; TRBD2 agrees at 12 bases. TRBJ2-7 explains the end of the DNA better; the J call may be wrong. Per germline, CDR1 MGHRA and CDR2 YSYEKL. The CDR3 is made up of 17 amino acids. The CDR3 loop is CASSQVPTSGSRDEQYF. In DNA form, the CDR3 reads TGCGCCAGCAGCCAAGTTCCGACTAGCGGGAGTAGGGACGAGCAGTACTTC.

The chain links TRBV20-1 to TRBJ1-2; a weak D match, TRBD1 (6 bases). CDR1 and CDR2 from the germline V gene are DFQATT and SNEGSKA (reference sequence). There are 11 residues in the CDR3. This chain's CDR3 is CSRGRERGYTF. The CDR3 nucleotides are TGCAGCAGGGGCAGGGAGAGGGGCTACACCTTC.

CDR3 residues: CASSEGLETNEKLFF. The CDR3, as DNA: TGTGCCAGCAGTGAAGGACTGGAAACTAATGAAAAACTGTTTTTT. The chain couples TRBV6-1 to TRBJ1-4; the D is unclear. Trimming removed 1 base at V and 1 base at J, with 7 bases between. The CDR3 contains 15 residues. From germline, CDR1 is MNHNS and CDR2 SASEGT.

This clone was recorded a few times. This sample also contains other DNA sequences that code for the same CDR3. The V and J genes are TRBV7-9 and TRBJ2-3; 10 bases fit TRBD2. After removal of 5 bases from V and 3 bases from J, the junction contained 8 bases not matched to a gene. Germline V lookup: CDR1 SEHNR, CDR2 FQNEAQ (reference sequence). The CDR3 is 16 amino acids. The CDR3 reads CASSLPSGSGTDTQYF. CDR3 sequence (DNA): TGTGCCAGCAGCCTTCCTAGCGGGAGTGGTACAGATACGCAGTATTTT.

The chain has TRBV25-1 and TRBJ2-3, with TRBD1 as a possible D gene (6 bases). The germline V gene encodes CDR1 MGHDK and CDR2 SYGVNS. V was shortened by 2 bases and J by 5 bases, with 14 bases between the two germline ends. The CDR3 contains 15 residues. The DNA for the CDR3 is TGTGCCAGCAGTGAACTAACCGACAGGCTAGATACGCAGTATTTT. Protein: CASSELTDRLDTQYF.

In regard to this clone: One end of the junction does not line up with germline, which may come from a read error. V and J are TRBV4-1 and TRBJ1-2; D is unclear. Per the germline V gene, CDR1 is MGHRA and CDR2 is YSYEKL. This CDR3 region has 12 residues. Here the CDR3 reads CASSQDAYSYTF. DNA of the CDR3: TGCGCCAGCAGCCAAGATGCCTATAGCTACACCTTC.

The V and J genes are TRBV5-8 and TRBJ2-7; 7 bases line up with TRBD2. V lost 2 bases to trimming and J lost 3 bases; unmatched junction nucleotides: 23. Germline V CDR1 and CDR2: SGHTS, YDEGEE. The CDR3 loop spans 20 amino acids. CDR3 region: CASSFSQFDWGRASHYEQYF. The CDR3 coding sequence is TGTGCCAGCAGCTTCTCCCAATTTGATTGGGGGAGGGCCTCCCACTACGAGCAGTACTTC.

The chain couples TRBV14 to TRBJ2-7; 7 positions match TRBD1. J gave up 1 base and V 3 bases, and 9 bases lay outside the gene matches. The germline V gene has CDR1 SGHDN and CDR2 FVKESK. This CDR3 region has 16 residues. The CDR3 loop is CASSHRTGIGSYEQYF. CDR3 bases: TGTGCCAGCAGCCACCGGACAGGCATAGGATCCTACGAGCAGTACTTC. The full variable domain, with the rest looked up from reference TRBV14 and TRBJ2-7, is EAGVTQFPSHSVIEKGQTVTLRCDPISGHDNLYWYRRVMGKEIKFLLHFVKESKQDESGMPNNRFLAERTGGTYSTLKVQPAELEDSGVYFCASSHRTGIGSYEQYFGPGTRLTVT.

V usage is TRBV7-2 and J usage is TRBJ1-1; TRBD1 matches 7 bases. Germline V gives CDR1 SGHTA, CDR2 FQGNSA. Losses at the gene ends were 1 base for V and 4 bases for J; bases not matched to a gene: 9. The CDR3 is 16 residues long. The CDR3 DNA follows: TGTGCCAGCAGCTTAGGGGCAGGGGGTGCAGGCACTGAAGCTTTCTTT. Its protein product is CASSLGAGGAGTEAFF.

CDR3 loop: CASTLGRSGELFF. Here the CDR3 DNA reads TGTGCCAGCACCCTGGGCCGTTCCGGGGAGCTGTTTTTT. This chain links TRBV27 with TRBJ2-2, with D unclear. Germline CDR1 reads MNHEY; CDR2 reads SMNVEV (reference sequence). The CDR3 covers 13 residues. Between the trimmed V and J ends, which lost 7 bases and 6 bases, there was a span of 12 bases.